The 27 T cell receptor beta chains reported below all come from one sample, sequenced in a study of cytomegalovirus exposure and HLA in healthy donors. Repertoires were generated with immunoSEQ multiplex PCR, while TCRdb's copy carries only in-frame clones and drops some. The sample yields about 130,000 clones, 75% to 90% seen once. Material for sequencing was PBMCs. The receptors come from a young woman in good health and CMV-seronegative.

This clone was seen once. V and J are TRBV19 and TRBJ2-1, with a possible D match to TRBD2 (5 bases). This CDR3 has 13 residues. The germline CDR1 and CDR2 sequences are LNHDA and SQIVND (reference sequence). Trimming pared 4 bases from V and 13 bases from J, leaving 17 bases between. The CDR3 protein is CASSNSQRSAQFF. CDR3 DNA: TGTGCCAGTAGTAACTCCCAGCGGTCGGCACAGTTCTTC.

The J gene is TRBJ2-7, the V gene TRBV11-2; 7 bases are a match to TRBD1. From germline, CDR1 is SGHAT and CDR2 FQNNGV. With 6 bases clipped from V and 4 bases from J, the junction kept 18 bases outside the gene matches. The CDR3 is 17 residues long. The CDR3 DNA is TGTGCCAGCAGTAAGGCGTTCACGACAGGGCCACATTACGAGCAGTACGTC. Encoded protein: CASSKAFTTGPHYEQYV.

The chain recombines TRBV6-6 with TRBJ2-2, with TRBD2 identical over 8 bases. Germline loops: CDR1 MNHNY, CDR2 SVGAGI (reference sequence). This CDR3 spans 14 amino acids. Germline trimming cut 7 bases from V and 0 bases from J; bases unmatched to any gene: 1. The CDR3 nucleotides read TGTGCCAGCACCGGGAGGGCGAACACCGGGGAGCTGTTTTTT. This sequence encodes CASTGRANTGELFF.

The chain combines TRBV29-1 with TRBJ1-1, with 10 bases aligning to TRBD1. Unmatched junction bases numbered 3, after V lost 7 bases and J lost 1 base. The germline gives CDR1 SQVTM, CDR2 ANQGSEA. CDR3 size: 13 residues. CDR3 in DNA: TGCAGCGCGGGACAGGGGTCGAACACTGAAGCTTTCTTT. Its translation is CSAGQGSNTEAFF. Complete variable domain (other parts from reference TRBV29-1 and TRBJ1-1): SAVISQKPSRDICQRGTSLTIQCQVDSQVTMMFWYRQQPGQSLTLIATANQGSEATYESGFVIDKFPISRPNLTFSTLTVSNMSPEDSSIYLCSAGQGSNTEAFFGQGTRLTVV.

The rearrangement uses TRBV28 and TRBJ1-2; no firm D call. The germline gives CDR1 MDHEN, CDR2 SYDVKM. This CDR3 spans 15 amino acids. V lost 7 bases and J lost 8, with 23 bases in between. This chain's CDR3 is CASTQGEGGRRGYTF. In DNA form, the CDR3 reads TGTGCCAGCACCCAAGGTGAGGGAGGGAGAAGAGGCTACACCTTC.

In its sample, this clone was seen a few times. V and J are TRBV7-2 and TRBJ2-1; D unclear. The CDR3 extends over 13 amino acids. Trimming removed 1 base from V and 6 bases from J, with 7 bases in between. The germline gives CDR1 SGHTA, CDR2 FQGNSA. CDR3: CASSLVFINEQFF. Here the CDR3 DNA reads TGTGCCAGCAGCTTAGTTTTCATCAATGAGCAGTTCTTC.

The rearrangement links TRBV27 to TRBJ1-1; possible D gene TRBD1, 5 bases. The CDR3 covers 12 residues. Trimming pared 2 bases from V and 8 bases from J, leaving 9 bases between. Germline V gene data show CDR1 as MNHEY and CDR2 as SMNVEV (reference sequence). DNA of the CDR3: TGTGCCAGCAGTTTACAAGGGGCCGAAGCTTTCTTT. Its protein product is CASSLQGAEAFF.

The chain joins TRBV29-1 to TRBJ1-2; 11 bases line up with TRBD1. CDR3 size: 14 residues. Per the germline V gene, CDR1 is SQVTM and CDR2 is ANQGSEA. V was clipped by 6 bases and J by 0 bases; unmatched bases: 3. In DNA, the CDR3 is TGCAGCGTAGGACAGGGGGCGGCTAACTATGGCTACACCTTC. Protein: CSVGQGAANYGYTF.

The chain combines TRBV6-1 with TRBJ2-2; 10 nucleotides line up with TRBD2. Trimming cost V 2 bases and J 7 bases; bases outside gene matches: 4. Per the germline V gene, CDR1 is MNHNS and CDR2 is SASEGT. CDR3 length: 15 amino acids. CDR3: CASSELAGVGGELFF. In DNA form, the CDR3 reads TGTGCCAGCAGTGAACTAGCGGGGGTGGGCGGGGAGCTGTTTTTT.

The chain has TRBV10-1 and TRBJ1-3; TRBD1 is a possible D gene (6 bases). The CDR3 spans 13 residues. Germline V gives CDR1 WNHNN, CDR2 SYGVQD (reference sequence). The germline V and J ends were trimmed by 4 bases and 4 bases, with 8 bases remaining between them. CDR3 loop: CASSGTEGNTIYF. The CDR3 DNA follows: TGCGCCAGCAGTGGGACAGAAGGAAACACCATATATTTT.

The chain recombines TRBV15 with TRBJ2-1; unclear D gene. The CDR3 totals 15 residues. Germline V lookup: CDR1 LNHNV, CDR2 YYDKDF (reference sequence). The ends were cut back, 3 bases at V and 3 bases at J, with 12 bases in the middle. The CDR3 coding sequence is TGTGCCACCAGCAGTAGGAGACTGGACTACAATGAGCAGTTCTTC. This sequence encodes CATSSRRLDYNEQFF. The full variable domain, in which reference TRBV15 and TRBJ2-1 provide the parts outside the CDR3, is DAMVIQNPRYQVTQFGKPVTLSCSQTLNHNVMYWYQQKSSQAPKLLFHYYDKDFNNEADTPDNFQSRRPNTSFCFLDIRSPGLGDTAMYLCATSSRRLDYNEQFFGPGTRLTVL.

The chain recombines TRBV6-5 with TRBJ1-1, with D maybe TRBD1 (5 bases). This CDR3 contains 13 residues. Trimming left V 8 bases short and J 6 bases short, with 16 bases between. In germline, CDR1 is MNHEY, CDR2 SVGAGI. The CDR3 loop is CASRLLRDSEAFF. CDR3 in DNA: TGTGCCAGCCGGCTCCTCAGGGACTCTGAAGCTTTCTTT.

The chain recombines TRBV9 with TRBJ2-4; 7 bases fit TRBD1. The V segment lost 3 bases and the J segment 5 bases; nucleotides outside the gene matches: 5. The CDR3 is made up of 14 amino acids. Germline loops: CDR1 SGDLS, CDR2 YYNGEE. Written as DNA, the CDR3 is TGTGCCAGCAGCGCGGGACAGTACCAAAACATTCAGTACTTC. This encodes CASSAGQYQNIQYF.

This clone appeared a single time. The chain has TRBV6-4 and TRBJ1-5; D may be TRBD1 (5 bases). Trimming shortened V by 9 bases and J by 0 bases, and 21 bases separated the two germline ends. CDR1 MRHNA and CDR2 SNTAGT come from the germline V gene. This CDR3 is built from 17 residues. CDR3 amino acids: CASSPAETDHSNQPQHF. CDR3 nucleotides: TGTGCCAGTTCCCCCGCCGAGACAGATCATAGCAATCAGCCCCAGCATTTT.

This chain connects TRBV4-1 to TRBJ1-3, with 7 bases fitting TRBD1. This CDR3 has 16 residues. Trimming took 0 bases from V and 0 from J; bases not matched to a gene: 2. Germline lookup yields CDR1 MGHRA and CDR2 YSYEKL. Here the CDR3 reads CASSQETGFSGNTIYF. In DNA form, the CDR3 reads TGCGCCAGCAGCCAAGAGACAGGGTTCTCTGGAAACACCATATATTTT.

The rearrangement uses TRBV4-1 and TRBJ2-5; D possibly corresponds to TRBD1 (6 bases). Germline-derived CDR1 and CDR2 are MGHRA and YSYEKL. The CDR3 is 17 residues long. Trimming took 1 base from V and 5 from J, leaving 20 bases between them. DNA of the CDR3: TGCGCCAGCAGCCAAGCACCAGGGGCTGAGCTTTGGGAGACCCAGTACTTC. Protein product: CASSQAPGAELWETQYF.

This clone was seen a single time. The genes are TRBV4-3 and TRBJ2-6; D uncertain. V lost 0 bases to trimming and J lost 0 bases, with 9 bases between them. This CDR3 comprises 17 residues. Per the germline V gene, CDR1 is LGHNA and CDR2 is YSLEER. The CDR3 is CASSQERAFSGANVLTF. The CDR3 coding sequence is TGCGCCAGCAGCCAAGAACGAGCTTTCTCTGGGGCCAACGTCCTGACTTTC.

The DNA for the CDR3 is TGTGCCAGCAGAGACACCGGGACAACGTCCCCTTATGGCTACACCTTC. It codes for CASRDTGTTSPYGYTF. The chain links TRBV2 to TRBJ1-2; D is perhaps TRBD1 (6 bases). Germline lookup yields CDR1 SNHLY and CDR2 FYNNEI. The CDR3 covers 16 residues. With 6 bases removed from V and 5 bases from J, the gap between germline ends came to 22 bases.

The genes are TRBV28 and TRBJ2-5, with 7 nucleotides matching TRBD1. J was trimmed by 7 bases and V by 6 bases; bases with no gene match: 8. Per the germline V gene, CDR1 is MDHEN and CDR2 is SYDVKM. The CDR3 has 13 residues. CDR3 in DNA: TGTGCCAGCAGGTTAACAGGGGATGGGACCCAGTACTTC. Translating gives CASRLTGDGTQYF.

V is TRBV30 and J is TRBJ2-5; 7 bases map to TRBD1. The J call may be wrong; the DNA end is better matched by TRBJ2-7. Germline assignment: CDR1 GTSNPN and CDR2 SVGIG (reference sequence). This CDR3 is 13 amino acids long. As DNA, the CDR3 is TGTGCCTGGAGTGAGGGCAGGGGGTACGAGCAGTACTTC. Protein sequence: CAWSEGRGYEQYF.

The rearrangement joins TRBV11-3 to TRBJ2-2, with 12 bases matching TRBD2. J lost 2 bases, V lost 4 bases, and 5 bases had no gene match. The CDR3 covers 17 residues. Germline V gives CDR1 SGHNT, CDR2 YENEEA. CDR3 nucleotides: TGTGCCAGCAGCTACGACGGACTAGCGGGAAACACCGGGGAGCTGTTTTTT. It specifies CASSYDGLAGNTGELFF.

The CDR3 sequence: CASSLADRGETQYF. CDR3 coding DNA: TGTGCCAGCAGCTTGGCCGATAGGGGGGAGACCCAGTACTTC. The chain uses TRBV5-8 and TRBJ2-5; D is possibly TRBD1 (6 bases). CDR1 SGHTS and CDR2 YDEGEE come from the germline V gene. CDR3 length equals 14 residues. V was shortened by 0 bases and J by 5 bases, with 11 bases between the two germline ends. The variable domain in full, completed from reference TRBV5-8 and TRBJ2-5, reads EAGVTQSPTHLIKTRGQQATLRCSPISGHTSVYWYQQALGLGLQFLLWYDEGEERNRGNFPPRFSGRQFPNYSSELNVNALELEDSALYLCASSLADRGETQYFGPGTRLLVL.

CDR3 sequence (DNA): TGTGCCAGCAGCCAACAGCGGGGGTTCACAGATACGCAGTATTTT. Translated, it gives CASSQQRGFTDTQYF. This chain joins TRBV4-2 and TRBJ2-3, with 8 positions matching TRBD2. In germline, CDR1 is LGHNA, CDR2 YNFKEQ. There are 15 residues in the CDR3. V trimming: 2 bases; J trimming: 2 bases; junction bases outside the gene matches: 3.

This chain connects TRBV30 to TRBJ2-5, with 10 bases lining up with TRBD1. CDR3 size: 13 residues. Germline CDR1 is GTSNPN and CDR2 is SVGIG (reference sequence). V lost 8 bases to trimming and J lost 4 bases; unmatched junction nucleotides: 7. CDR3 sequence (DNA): TGTGCCGAGGACAGGGGGATTGGAGAGACCCAGTACTTC. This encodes CAEDRGIGETQYF.

CDR3 DNA: TGCAGCGTTGGTAGGGGACAAGAGACCCAGTACTTC. Amino acid sequence: CSVGRGQETQYF. The chain links TRBV29-1 to TRBJ2-5, with D possibly being TRBD1 (5 bases). V was pared by 4 bases and J by 2 bases, with 8 bases between. The CDR3 length is 12 residues. The germline CDR1 and CDR2 sequences are SQVTM and ANQGSEA.

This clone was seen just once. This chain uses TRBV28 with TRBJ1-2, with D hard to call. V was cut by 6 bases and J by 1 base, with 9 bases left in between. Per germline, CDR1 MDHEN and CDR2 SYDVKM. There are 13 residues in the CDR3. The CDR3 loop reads CASSRGINYGYTF. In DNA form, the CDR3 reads TGTGCCAGCAGCCGGGGAATTAACTATGGCTACACCTTC.

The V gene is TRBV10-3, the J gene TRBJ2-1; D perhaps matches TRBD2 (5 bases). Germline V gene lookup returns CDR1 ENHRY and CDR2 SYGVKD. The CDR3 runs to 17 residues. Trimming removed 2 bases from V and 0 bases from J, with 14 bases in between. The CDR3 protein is CAISEPYERLSYNEQFF. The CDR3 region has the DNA TGTGCCATCAGTGAGCCCTACGAGCGGCTCTCCTACAATGAGCAGTTCTTC.